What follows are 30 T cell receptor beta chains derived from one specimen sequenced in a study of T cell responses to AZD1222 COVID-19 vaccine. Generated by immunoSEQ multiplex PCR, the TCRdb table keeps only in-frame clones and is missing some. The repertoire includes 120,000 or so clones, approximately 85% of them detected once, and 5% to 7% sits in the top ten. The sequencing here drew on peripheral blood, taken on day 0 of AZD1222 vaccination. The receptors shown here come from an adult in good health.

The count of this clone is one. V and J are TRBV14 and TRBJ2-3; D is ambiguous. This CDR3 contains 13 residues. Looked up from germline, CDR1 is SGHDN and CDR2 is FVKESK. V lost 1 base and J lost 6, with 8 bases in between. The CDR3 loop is CASSQVRRDTQYF. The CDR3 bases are TGTGCCAGCAGCCAAGTTCGACGGGATACGCAGTATTTT. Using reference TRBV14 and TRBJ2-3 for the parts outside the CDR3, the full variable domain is EAGVTQFPSHSVIEKGQTVTLRCDPISGHDNLYWYRRVMGKEIKFLLHFVKESKQDESGMPNNRFLAERTGGTYSTLKVQPAELEDSGVYFCASSQVRRDTQYFGPGTRLTVL.

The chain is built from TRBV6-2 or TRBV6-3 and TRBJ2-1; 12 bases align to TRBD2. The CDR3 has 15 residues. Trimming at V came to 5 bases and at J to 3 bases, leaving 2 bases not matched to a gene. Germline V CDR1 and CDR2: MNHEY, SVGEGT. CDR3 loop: CASSPTSGGYNEQFF. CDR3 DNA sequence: TGTGCCAGCAGTCCGACTAGCGGGGGCTACAATGAGCAGTTCTTC.

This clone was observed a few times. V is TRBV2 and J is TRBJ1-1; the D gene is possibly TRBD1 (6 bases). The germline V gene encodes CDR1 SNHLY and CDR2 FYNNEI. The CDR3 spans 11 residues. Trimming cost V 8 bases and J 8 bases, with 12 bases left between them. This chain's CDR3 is CASLGGAEAFF. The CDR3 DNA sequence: TGTGCCAGCCTGGGGGGGGCCGAAGCTTTCTTT.

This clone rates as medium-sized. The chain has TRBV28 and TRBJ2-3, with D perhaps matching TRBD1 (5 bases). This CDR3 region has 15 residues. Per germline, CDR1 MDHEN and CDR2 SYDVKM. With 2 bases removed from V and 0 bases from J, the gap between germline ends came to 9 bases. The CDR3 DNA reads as TGTGCCAGCAGTTTAGACAGTACTAGCACAGATACGCAGTATTTT. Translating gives CASSLDSTSTDTQYF.

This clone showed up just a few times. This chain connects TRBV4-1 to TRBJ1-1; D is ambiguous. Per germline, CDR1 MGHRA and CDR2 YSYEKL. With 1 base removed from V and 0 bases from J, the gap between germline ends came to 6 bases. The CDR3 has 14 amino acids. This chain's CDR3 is CASSQGVVNTEAFF. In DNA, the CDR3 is TGCGCCAGCAGCCAAGGAGTGGTGAACACTGAAGCTTTCTTT.

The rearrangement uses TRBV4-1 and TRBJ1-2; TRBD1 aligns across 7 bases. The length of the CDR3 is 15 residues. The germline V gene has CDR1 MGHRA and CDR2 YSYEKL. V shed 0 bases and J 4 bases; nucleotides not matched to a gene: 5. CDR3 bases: TGCGCCAGCAGCCAAGACCTGGACAGGACCTATGGCTACACCTTC. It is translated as CASSQDLDRTYGYTF.

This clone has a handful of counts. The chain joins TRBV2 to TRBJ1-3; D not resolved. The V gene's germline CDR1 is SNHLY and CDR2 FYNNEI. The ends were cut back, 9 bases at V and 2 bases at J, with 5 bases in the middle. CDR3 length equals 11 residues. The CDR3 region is CARKPGNTIYF. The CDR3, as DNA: TGTGCCAGGAAGCCTGGAAACACCATATATTTT.

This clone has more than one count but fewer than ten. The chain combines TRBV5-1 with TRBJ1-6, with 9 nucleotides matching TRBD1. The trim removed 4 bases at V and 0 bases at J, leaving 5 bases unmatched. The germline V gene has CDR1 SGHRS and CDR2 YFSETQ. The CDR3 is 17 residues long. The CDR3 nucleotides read TGCGCCAGCAGCGGGGGACAGGGTTTCTCCTATAATTCACCCCTCCACTTT. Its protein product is CASSGGQGFSYNSPLHF.

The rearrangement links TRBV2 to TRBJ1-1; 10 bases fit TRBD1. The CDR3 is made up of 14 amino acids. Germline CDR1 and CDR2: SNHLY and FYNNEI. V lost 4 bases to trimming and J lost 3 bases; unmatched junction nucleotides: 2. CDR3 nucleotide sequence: TGTGCCAGCAGTGTGGACAGGGGGGACACTGAAGCTTTCTTT. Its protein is CASSVDRGDTEAFF.

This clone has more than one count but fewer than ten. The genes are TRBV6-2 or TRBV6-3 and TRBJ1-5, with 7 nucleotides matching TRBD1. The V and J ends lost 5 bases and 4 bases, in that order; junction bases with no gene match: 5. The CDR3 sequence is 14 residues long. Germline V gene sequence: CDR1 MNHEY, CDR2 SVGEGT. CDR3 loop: CASSRDSPNQPQHF. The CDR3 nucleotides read TGTGCCAGCAGTCGGGACAGCCCAAATCAGCCCCAGCATTTT.

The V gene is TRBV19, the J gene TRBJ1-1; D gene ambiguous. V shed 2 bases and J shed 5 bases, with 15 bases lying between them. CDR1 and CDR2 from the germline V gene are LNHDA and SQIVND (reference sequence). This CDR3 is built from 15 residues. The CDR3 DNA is TGTGCCAGTAGTATAAAGGTAGGACCCCAGACTGAAGCTTTCTTT. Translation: CASSIKVGPQTEAFF.

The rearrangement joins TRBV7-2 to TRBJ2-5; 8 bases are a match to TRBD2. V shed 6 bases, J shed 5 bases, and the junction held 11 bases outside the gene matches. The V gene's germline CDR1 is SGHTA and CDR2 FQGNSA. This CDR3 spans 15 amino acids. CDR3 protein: CASSPWRTSSETQYF. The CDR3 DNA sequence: TGTGCCAGCAGTCCGTGGAGGACTAGCTCTGAGACCCAGTACTTC.

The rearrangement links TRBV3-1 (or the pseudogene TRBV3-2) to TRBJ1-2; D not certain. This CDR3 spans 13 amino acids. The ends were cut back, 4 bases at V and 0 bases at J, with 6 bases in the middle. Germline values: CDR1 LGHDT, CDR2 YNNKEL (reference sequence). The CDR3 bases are TGTGCCAGCAGCCCAAACACTAACTATGGCTACACCTTC. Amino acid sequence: CASSPNTNYGYTF.

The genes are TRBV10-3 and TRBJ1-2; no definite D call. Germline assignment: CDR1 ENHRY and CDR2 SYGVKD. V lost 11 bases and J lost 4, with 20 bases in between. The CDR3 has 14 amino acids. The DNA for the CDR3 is TGTGCCTCCTCTCGTGGAGGGAGACTCTATGGCTACACCTTC. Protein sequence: CASSRGGRLYGYTF.

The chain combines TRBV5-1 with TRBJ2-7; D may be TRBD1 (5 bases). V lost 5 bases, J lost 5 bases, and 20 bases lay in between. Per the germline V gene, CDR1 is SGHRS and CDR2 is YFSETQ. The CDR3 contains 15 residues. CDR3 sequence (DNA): TGCGCCAGCAGAGTTTTGCCGGGCAGGGAACACGAGCAGTACTTC. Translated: CASRVLPGREHEQYF.

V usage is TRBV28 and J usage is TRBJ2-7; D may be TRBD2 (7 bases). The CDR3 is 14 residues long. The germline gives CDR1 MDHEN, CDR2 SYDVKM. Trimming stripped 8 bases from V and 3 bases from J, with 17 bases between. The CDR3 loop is CASRGAGLDYEQYF. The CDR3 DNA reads TGTGCCAGCCGGGGGGCGGGTCTCGACTACGAGCAGTACTTC.

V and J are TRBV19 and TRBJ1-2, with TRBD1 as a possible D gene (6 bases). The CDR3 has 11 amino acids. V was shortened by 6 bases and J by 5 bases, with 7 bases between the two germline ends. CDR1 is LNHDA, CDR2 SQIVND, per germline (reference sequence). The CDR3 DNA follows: TGTGCCAGTAGACAGGGATATGGCTACACCTTC. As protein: CASRQGYGYTF.

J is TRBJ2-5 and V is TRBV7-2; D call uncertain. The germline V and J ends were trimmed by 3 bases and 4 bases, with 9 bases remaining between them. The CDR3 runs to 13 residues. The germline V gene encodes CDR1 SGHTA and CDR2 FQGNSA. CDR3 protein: CASSFDAGETQYF. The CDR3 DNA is TGTGCCAGCAGCTTTGACGCTGGAGAGACCCAGTACTTC.

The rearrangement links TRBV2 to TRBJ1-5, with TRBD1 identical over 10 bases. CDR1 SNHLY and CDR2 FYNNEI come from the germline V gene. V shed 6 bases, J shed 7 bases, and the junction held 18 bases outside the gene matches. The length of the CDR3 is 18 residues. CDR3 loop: CASRLSVLPGTGVQPQHF. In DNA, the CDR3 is TGTGCCAGCAGACTATCCGTCCTTCCGGGGACAGGGGTACAGCCCCAGCATTTT.

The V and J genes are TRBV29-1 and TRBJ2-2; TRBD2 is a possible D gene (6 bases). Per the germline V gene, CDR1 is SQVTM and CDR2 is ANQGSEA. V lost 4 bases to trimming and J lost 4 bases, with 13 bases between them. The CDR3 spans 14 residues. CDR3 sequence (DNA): TGCAGCGTTGGTAAGGGACTTACCACCGGGGAGCTGTTTTTT. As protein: CSVGKGLTTGELFF.

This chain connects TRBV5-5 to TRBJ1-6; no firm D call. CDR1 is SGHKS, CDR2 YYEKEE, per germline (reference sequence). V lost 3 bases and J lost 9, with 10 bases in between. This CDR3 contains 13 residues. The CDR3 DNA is TGTGCCAGCAGCTGGGAGATGAGTTCACCCCTCCACTTT. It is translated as CASSWEMSSPLHF. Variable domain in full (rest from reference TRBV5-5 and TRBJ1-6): DAGVTQSPTHLIKTRGQQVTLRCSPISGHKSVSWYQQVLGQGPQFIFQYYEKEERGRGNFPDRFSARQFPNYSSELNVNALLLGDSALYLCASSWEMSSPLHFGNGTRLTVT.

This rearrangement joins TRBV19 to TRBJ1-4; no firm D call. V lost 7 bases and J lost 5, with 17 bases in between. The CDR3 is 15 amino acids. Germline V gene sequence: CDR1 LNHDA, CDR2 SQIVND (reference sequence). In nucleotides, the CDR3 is TGTGCCAGTACCCTGATGAGCAGTCCAAATGAAAAACTGTTTTTT. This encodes CASTLMSSPNEKLFF.

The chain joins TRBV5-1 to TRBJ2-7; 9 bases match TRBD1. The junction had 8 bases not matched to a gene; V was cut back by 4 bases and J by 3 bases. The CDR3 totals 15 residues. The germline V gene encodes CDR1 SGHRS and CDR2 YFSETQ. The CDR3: CASSPLTTGGYEQYF. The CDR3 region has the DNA TGCGCCAGCAGCCCCCTAACGACAGGGGGCTACGAGCAGTACTTC.

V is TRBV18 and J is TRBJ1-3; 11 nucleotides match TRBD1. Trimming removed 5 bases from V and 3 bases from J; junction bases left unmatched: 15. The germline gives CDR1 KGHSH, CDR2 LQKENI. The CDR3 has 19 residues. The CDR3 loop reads CASSANRPGQGVGGNTIYF. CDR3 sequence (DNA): TGTGCCAGCTCAGCCAATCGCCCGGGACAGGGGGTTGGTGGAAACACCATATATTTT.

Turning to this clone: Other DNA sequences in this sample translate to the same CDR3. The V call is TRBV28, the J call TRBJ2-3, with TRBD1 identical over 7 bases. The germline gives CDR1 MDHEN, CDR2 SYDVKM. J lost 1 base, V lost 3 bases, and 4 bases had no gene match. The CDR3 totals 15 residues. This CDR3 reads CASSFDRAGTDTQYF. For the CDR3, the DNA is TGTGCCAGCAGTTTCGACAGGGCTGGCACAGATACGCAGTATTTT.

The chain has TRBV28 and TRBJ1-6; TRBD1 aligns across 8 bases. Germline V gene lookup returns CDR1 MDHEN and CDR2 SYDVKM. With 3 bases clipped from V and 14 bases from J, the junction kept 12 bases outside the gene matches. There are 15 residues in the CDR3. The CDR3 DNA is TGTGCCAGCAGTTTGCCGGGACAGGCAGTGAGGGCCCTCCACTTT. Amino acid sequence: CASSLPGQAVRALHF.

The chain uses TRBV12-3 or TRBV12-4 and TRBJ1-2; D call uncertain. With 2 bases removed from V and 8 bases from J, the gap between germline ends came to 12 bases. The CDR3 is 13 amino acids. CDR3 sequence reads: CASSLTRHGGYTF. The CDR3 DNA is TGTGCCAGCAGTTTAACCCGCCATGGGGGCTACACCTTC.

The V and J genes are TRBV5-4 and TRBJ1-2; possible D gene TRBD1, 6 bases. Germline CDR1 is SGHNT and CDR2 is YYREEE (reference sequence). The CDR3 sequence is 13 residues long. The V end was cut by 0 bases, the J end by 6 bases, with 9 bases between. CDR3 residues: CASSLDRENGYTF. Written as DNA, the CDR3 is TGTGCCAGCAGCTTGGACAGGGAGAATGGCTACACCTTC.

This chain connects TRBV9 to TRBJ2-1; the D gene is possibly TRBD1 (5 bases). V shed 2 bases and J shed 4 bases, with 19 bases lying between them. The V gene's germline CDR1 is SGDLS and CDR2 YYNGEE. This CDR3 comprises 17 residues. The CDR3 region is CASSVGKTVGIYNEQFF. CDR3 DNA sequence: TGTGCCAGCAGCGTGGGCAAGACAGTTGGAATTTACAATGAGCAGTTCTTC.

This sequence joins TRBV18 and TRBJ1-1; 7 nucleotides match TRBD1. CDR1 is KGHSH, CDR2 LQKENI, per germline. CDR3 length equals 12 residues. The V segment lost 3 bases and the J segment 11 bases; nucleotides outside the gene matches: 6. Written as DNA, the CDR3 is TGTGCCAGCTCACCCTCCGGACAGGAGGCTTTCTTT. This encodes CASSPSGQEAFF. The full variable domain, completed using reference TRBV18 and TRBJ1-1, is NAGVMQNPRHLVRRRGQEARLRCSPMKGHSHVYWYRQLPEEGLKFMVYLQKENIIDESGMPKERFSAEFPKEGPSILRIQQVVRGDSAAYFCASSPSGQEAFFGQGTRLTVV.